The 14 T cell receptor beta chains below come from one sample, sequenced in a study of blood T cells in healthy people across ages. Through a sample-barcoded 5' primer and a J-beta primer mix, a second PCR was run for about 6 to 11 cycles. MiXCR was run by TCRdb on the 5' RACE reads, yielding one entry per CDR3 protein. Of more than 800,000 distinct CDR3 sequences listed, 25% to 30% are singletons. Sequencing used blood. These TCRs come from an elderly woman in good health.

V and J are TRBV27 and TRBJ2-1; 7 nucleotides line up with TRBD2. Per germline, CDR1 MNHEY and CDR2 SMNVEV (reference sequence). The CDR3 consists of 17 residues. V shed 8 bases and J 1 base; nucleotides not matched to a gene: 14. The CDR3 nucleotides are TGTGCCAGCGCCGGCCGGACTAGTCCATTTTCCTACAATGAGCAGTTCTTC. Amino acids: CASAGRTSPFSYNEQFF.

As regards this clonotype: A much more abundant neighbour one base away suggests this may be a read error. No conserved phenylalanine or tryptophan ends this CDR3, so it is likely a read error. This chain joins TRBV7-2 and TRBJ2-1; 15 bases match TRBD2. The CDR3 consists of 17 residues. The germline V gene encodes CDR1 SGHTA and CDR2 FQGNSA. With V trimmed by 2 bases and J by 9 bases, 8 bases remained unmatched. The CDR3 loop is CASSLRTSGGALAEQFV. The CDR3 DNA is TGTGCCAGCAGCTTAAGGACTAGCGGGGGGGCCTTGGCTGAGCAGTTCGTC.

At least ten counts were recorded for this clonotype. CDR3 residues: CASSLDQGLTDTQYF. Written as DNA, the CDR3 is TGTGCCAGCAGCTTGGATCAGGGTTTGACAGATACGCAGTATTTT. V is TRBV5-6 and J is TRBJ2-3; tentative D call: TRBD1 (5 bases). V dropped 0 bases and J dropped 3 bases, with 11 bases sitting between them. Germline values: CDR1 SGHDT, CDR2 YYEEEE. The CDR3 is made up of 15 amino acids. Supplemented by reference TRBV5-6 and TRBJ2-3, the full variable domain reads DAGVTQSPTHLIKTRGQQVTLRCSPKSGHDTVSWYQQALGQGPQFIFQYYEEEERQRGNFPDRFSGHQFPNYSSELNVNALLLGDSALYLCASSLDQGLTDTQYFGPGTRLTVL.

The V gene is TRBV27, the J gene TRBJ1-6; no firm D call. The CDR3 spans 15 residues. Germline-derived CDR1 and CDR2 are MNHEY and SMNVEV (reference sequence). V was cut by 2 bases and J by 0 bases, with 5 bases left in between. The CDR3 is CASSLKNSYNSPLHF. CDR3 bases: TGTGCCAGCAGTTTAAAGAACTCCTATAATTCACCCCTCCACTTT.

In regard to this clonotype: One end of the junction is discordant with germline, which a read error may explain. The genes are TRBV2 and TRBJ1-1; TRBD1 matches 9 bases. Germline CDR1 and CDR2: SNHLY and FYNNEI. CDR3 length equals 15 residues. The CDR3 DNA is TGTGCCAGCAAACCGGGACAGGGATTGAACACTGAGGCTTTCTTT. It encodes CASKPGQGLNTEAFF.

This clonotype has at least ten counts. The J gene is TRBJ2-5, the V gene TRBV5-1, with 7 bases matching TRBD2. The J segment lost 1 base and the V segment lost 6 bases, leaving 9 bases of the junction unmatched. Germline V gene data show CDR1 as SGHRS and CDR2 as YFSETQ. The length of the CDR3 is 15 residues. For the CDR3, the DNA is TGCGCCAGCAACCAAGCGAGCGGGATCCAAGAGACCCAGTACTTC. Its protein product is CASNQASGIQETQYF. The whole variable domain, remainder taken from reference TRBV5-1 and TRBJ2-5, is KAGVTQTPRYLIKTRGQQVTLSCSPISGHRSVSWYQQTPGQGLQFLFEYFSETQRNKGNFPGRFSGRQFSNSRSEMNVSTLELGDSALYLCASNQASGIQETQYFGPGTRLLVL.

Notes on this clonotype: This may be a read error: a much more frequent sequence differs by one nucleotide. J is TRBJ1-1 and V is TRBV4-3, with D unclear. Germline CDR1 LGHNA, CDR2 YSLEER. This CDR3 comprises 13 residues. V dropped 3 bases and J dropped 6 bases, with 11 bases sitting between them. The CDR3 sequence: CASSQGMRAEAFF. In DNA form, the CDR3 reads TGCGCCAGCAGCCAGGGTATGAGGGCTGAAGCTTTCTTT.

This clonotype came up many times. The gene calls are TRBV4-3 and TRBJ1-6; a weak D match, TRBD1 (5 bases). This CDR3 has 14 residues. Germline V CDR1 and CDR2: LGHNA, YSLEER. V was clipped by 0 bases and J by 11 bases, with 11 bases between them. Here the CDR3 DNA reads TGCGCCAGCAGCCAAGAGGGAACAGGACCACCCCTCCACTTT. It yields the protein CASSQEGTGPPLHF.

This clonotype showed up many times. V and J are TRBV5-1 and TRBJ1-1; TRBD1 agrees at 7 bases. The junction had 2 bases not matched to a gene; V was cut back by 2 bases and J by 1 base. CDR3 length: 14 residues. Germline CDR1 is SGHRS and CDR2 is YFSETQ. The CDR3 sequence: CASSFGTENTEAFF. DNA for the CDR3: TGCGCCAGCAGCTTCGGGACAGAGAACACTGAAGCTTTCTTT.

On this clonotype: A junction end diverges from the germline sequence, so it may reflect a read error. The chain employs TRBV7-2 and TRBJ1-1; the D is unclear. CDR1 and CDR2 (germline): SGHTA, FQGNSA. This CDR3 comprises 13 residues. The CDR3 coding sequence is TGTGCCAGCAGCCGACAAGTGAACACTGGAGCTTTCTTT. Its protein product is CASSRQVNTGAFF.

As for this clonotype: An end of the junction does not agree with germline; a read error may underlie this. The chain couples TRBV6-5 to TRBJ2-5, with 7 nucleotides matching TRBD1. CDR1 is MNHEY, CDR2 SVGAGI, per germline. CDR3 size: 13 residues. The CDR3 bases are TGTGCCAGCAGACTCACAGGGGTAGAGACCCAGTGCTTC. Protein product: CASRLTGVETQCF.

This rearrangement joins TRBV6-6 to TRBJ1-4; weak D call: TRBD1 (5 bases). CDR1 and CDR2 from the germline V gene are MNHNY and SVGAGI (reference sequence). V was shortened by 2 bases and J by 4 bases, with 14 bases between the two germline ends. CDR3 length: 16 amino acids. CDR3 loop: CASSYPGGQLNEKLFF. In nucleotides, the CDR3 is TGTGCCAGCAGTTACCCCGGTGGACAACTTAATGAAAAACTGTTTTTT.

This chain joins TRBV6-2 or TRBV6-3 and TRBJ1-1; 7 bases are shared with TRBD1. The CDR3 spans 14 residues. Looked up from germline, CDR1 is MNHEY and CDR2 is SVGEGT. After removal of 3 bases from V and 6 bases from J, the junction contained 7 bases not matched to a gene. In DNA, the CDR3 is TGTGCCAGCAGTTATACAGGGGCCGGCGCTGAAGCTTTCTTT. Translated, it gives CASSYTGAGAEAFF.

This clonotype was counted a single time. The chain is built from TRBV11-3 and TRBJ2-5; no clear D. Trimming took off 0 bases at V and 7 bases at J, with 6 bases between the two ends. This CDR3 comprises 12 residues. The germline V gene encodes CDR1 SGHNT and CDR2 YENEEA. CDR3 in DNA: TGTGCCAGCAGCTTAGAGACCAGGACCCAGTACTTC. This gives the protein CASSLETRTQYF. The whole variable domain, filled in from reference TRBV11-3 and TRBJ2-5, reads EAGVVQSPRYKIIEKKQPVAFWCNPISGHNTLYWYLQNLGQGPELLIRYENEEAVDDSQLPKDRFSAERLKGVDSTLKIQPAELGDSAVYLCASSLETRTQYFGPGTRLLVL.